The sequence of this T cell receptor beta chain was determined in a study of Tregs in tolerant kidney transplant recipients. The overall study: CD4+CD25+CD127- cells came from approximately three-day belatacept mixed lymphocyte reactions, some with approximately 5-day graft donor restimulation.

The J segment lost 7 bases and the V segment lost 0 bases, leaving 5 bases of the junction unmatched. The germline V gene has CDR1 LGHNA and CDR2 YNFKEQ. The CDR3 is 16 amino acids. A remark on this clone: Its cognate antigen is unknown.

Libraries were prepared by immunoSEQ multiplex PCR; TCRdb keeps only in-frame clonotypes and omits some of them. Seen here are 30,000 to 35,000 clones, 65% to 85% observed once, and the top ten hold around 2%. The sequenced sample consisted of Tregs from blood cultured with allogeneic cells. This clonotype was sampled from a human donor in good health. The rearrangement uses TRBV4-2 and TRBJ2-2, with 10 bases that match TRBD2. CDR3 bases: TGTGCCAGCAGCCAAGACCCTAGCGGGAGTGGCGGGGAGCTGTTTTTT. Translation: CASSQDPSGSGGELFF.